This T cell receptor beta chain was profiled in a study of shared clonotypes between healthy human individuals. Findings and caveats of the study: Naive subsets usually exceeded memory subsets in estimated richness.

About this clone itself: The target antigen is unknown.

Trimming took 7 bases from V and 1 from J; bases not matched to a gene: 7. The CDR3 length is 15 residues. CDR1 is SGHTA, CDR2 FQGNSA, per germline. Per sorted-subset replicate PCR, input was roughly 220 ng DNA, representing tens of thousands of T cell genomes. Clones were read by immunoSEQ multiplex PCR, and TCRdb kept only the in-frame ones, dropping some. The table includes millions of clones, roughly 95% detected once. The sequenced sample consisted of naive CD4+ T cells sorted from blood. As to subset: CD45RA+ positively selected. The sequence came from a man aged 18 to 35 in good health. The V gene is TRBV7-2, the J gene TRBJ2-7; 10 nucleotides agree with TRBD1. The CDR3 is CASTQGQGTSYEQYF. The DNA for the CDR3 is TGTGCCAGCACCCAGGGACAGGGGACGTCCTACGAGCAGTACTTC.